These T cell receptor beta chains were read from a single sample in a study of cytomegalovirus exposure and HLA in healthy donors. The table came from immunoSEQ multiplex PCR; TCRdb's copy has only in-frame clones and leaves some out. The sample holds 240,000 or so clones; about 90% are singletons and the top ten take roughly 1.2%. Sequenced: PBMCs. These receptor sequences come from a woman aged 25 to 45 in good health and CMV-seropositive. Each CDR3 is given with its conserved first and last residue. A D gene is named only where the DNA matches it firmly. Clone size, where shown, is once, few, many, or a class for clones that have expanded.

cdr3_nt,cdr3_aa,clone_size,v_call,j_call,d_call
TGCGCCAGCAGCTTGGAATCGGCGGCTGACTACAATGAGCAGTTCTTC,CASSLESAADYNEQFF,-,TRBV5-1,TRBJ2-1,-
TGTGCCAGCAGTTACTCAACAGGGAGGGACATTCAGTACTTC,CASSYSTGRDIQYF,-,TRBV6-5,TRBJ2-4,-
TGTGCCAGCAGTGCTAGCGGGAGGCAGTTCTTC,CASSASGRQFF,-,TRBV2,TRBJ2-1,TRBD2
TGCAGCGGCAAGACTAGCGGGAAGGGCTACGAGCAGTACTTC,CSGKTSGKGYEQYF,-,TRBV29-1,TRBJ2-7,TRBD2
TGTGCCAGCTCACCTTCTGGCGGCTCCTACAATGAGCAGTTCTTC,CASSPSGGSYNEQFF,-,TRBV18,TRBJ2-1,-
TGTGCCAGCAGCCAAGGGGGACAGGTGGGGCAAAACACCATATATTTT,CASSQGGQVGQNTIYF,-,TRBV4-2,TRBJ1-3,TRBD1
TGTGCCAGCTCACCAGGGGCGAACACTGAAGCTTTCTTT,CASSPGANTEAFF,-,TRBV18,TRBJ1-1,-
TGTGCCAGCATGCGTGGGACTAGCGGGAGGGGGGAGACCCAGTACTTC,CASMRGTSGRGETQYF,-,TRBV2,TRBJ2-5,TRBD2
TGCGCCAGCAGGATCGGGACAACCAATGAGCAGTTCTTC,CASRIGTTNEQFF,-,TRBV10-2,TRBJ2-1,-
TGTGCCAGCAGCCAAGATTTGTTCCGGGTTAGCTCCTACGAGCAGTACTTC,CASSQDLFRVSSYEQYF,-,TRBV4-2,TRBJ2-7,-
TGTGCCATCAGTTTGGTTCCGCGACAGAAAACCTCCTACGAGCAGTACTTC,CAISLVPRQKTSYEQYF,-,TRBV10-3,TRBJ2-7,-
TGTGCCAGCAGCCCCAGTGGCAATGAGCAGTTCTTC,CASSPSGNEQFF,-,TRBV7-3,TRBJ2-1,-
TGCGCCAGCAGCTTGGACGGGGTACTGGGGGCTGGCGGGGAGCTGTTTTTT,CASSLDGVLGAGGELFF,few,TRBV5-1,TRBJ2-2,-
TGTGCCAGTAGTATGAGCAGGGGATATACTGAAGCTTTCTTT,CASSMSRGYTEAFF,-,TRBV19,TRBJ1-1,-
TGTGCCAGCAGTTTATTCGCAGGGGGCGCTGGCTACGAGCAGTACTTC,CASSLFAGGAGYEQYF,-,TRBV28,TRBJ2-7,TRBD1
TGTGCCAGCAGCTTCAGGATACAGGGGAGAGCTAACTATGGCTACACCTTC,CASSFRIQGRANYGYTF,-,TRBV7-8,TRBJ1-2,TRBD1
TGTGCCAGTAGTTCTCAGGGTGAGGCTGCTGTCGGCTACACCTTC,CASSSQGEAAVGYTF,-,TRBV19,TRBJ1-2,-
TGTGCCAGCAGCGTAGCTGGGGGGGTGCTCGGCGGCTACACCTTC,CASSVAGGVLGGYTF,-,TRBV9,TRBJ1-2,-
TGCGCCAGCAGCCCCCTGCCGGGTAGCGGGAAGGGCCCAGATACGCAGTATTTT,CASSPLPGSGKGPDTQYF,-,TRBV5-1,TRBJ2-3,TRBD2
TGCGCCAGCAGTGAAGGACAGCACTATGGCTACACCTTC,CASSEGQHYGYTF,-,TRBV10-1,TRBJ1-2,-
TGTGCCAGCAGTACCCGGGACAGGGGTCAGCCCCAGCATTTT,CASSTRDRGQPQHF,-,TRBV6-6,TRBJ1-5,TRBD1
TGTGCCTGGAGCTCCCGTGGGGGGGTCCGAGAAAAACTGTTTTTT,CAWSSRGGVREKLFF,-,TRBV30,TRBJ1-4,-
TGTGCCACCAGCAGAGAACTTTCAGGGGCCGGTTCCTACGAGCAGTACTTC,CATSRELSGAGSYEQYF,-,TRBV15,TRBJ2-7,-
TGTGCCAGCAGGGTGTATCGGCTAGCGGCCTACGAGCAGTACTTC,CASRVYRLAAYEQYF,-,TRBV2,TRBJ2-7,TRBD2
TGTGCCAGCAGCCCAAAGCGGGAGACTTCCGAGCAGTACTTC,CASSPKRETSEQYF,-,TRBV7-9,TRBJ2-7,TRBD2
TGTGCCAGCAGCTCCACCGTTAGCGGGAGGAGCCACAATGAGCAGTTCTTC,CASSSTVSGRSHNEQFF,-,TRBV13,TRBJ2-1,TRBD2
TGCAGTGCCTTGAGGAACAATGAGCAGTTCTTC,CSALRNNEQFF,-,TRBV20-1,TRBJ2-1,-
TGTGCCAGTAGTATAGCCCCTGGGGGACTAGCCAAAAACATTCAGTACTTC,CASSIAPGGLAKNIQYF,-,TRBV19,TRBJ2-4,-
TGCGCCAGCAGCGACGTTCTCCAGCAGGGTGGGACCGGGGAGCTGTTTTTT,CASSDVLQQGGTGELFF,-,TRBV4-1,TRBJ2-2,-
TGTGCCAGCAGCCGGTCTCTAGCGGGAGCCAAAAACATTCAGTACTTC,CASSRSLAGAKNIQYF,-,TRBV11-2,TRBJ2-4,TRBD2
TGTGCCTGGAGTGCCCACGTGGGTCAGGGGGTCGGGGAGCTGTTTTTT,CAWSAHVGQGVGELFF,-,TRBV30,TRBJ2-2,TRBD1
TGTGCCAGCAGTGAGGGACACACCACTGAAGCTTTCTTT,CASSEGHTTEAFF,-,TRBV2,TRBJ1-1,-
TGCAGCGTTGAGGCCGTTGGCACTGAAGCTTTCTTT,CSVEAVGTEAFF,-,TRBV29-1,TRBJ1-1,-
TGCGCCAGCAGCTTGGATCCAGTAAACACTGAAGCTTTCTTT,CASSLDPVNTEAFF,-,TRBV5-1,TRBJ1-1,-
TGCGCCAGCAGCAACCGGGACAGGGGGGGTATGAACACTGAAGCTTTCTTT,CASSNRDRGGMNTEAFF,few,TRBV5-1,TRBJ1-1,TRBD1
TGTGCCAGCAGCCCATTTACCGGGACAGACTCCTACGAGCAGTACTTC,CASSPFTGTDSYEQYF,once,TRBV4-2,TRBJ2-7,TRBD1
TGTGCCAGCAGTTTTTCCCCCGTCCGGATGGACATGAACACCGGGGAGCTGTTTTTT,CASSFSPVRMDMNTGELFF,once,TRBV27,TRBJ2-2,-
TGTGCCAGCAGTTTAGTGTCGGGAGGATATCAGCCCCAGCATTTT,CASSLVSGGYQPQHF,once,TRBV27,TRBJ1-5,-
TGTGCCAGCAGCCGGGAGAGTGGTTACAATGAGCAGTTCTTC,CASSRESGYNEQFF,-,TRBV27,TRBJ2-1,-
TGTGCCAGCTCACCCCCGGCGGGAGCCGAGACCCAGTACTTC,CASSPPAGAETQYF,-,TRBV18,TRBJ2-5,TRBD2
TGTGCCAGCAGCGTCGTGAATGGACAGGGGAGTGTGGGCTATGGCTACACCTTC,CASSVVNGQGSVGYGYTF,-,TRBV11-3,TRBJ1-2,TRBD1
TGTGCCAGCAGACTAGCGGGAGCCGGGGAGCTGTTTTTT,CASRLAGAGELFF,-,TRBV6-5,TRBJ2-2,TRBD2
TGTGCCAGCTCGCCGGGACAGGGTGGCAATCAGCCCCAGCATTTT,CASSPGQGGNQPQHF,-,TRBV18,TRBJ1-5,TRBD1
TGTGCCAGCAGTTTTCTTGACAGAACCTACGAGCAGTACTTC,CASSFLDRTYEQYF,-,TRBV28,TRBJ2-7,-